The rows below give T cell receptor beta chains drawn from one sample of a study of cytomegalovirus exposure and HLA in healthy donors. Profiling relied on immunoSEQ multiplex PCR, and the TCRdb table lists in-frame clones only, not all of them. The sample features about 110,000 clones, with 3.7% in its top ten. Sequencing was carried out using PBMCs. The receptors were gathered from a man in his thirties or forties in good health and CMV-seronegative. Each CDR3 is given with its conserved first and last residue. The D gene is left open where the match is weak.

CDR3 protein | CDR3 DNA | J gene | D gene | V gene
CASSPTTVGSYSNQPQHF | TGTGCCAGCAGCCCCACTACGGTCGGATCGTATAGCAATCAGCCCCAGCATTTT | TRBJ1-5 | - | TRBV7-8
CAISGAGREWEQYF | TGTGCCATCAGTGGGGCAGGGCGAGAATGGGAGCAGTACTTC | TRBJ2-7 | - | TRBV10-3
CASSLTSGGIQDTQYF | TGTGCCAGCAGCTTGACTAGCGGGGGGATTCAGGATACGCAGTATTTT | TRBJ2-3 | TRBD2 | TRBV7-9
CASIGLTDSNQPQHF | TGTGCCAGTATCGGGCTGACAGACTCAAATCAGCCCCAGCATTTT | TRBJ1-5 | - | TRBV19
CASSQVPRGTGGIMNTEAFF | TGCGCCAGCAGCCAAGTACCCCGGGGGACAGGGGGAATCATGAACACTGAAGCTTTCTTT | TRBJ1-1 | TRBD1 | TRBV4-1
CASSVGQGIYEQYF | TGTGCCAGCAGCGTTGGACAGGGTATTTACGAGCAGTACTTC | TRBJ2-7 | TRBD1 | TRBV9
CASSPDLILREQYF | TGCGCCAGCAGCCCGGACTTGATTCTACGGGAGCAGTACTTC | TRBJ2-7 | - | TRBV5-1
CATSRSGGGRDGYTF | TGTGCCACCAGCAGATCCGGGGGGGGGCGAGATGGCTACACCTTC | TRBJ1-2 | - | TRBV15
CASSLAGTSGGALSKNEQFF | TGCGCCAGCAGCTTGGCCGGGACTAGCGGGGGGGCCTTAAGTAAGAATGAGCAGTTCTTC | TRBJ2-1 | TRBD2 | TRBV5-1
CASSLWPGMNTGELFF | TGTGCCAGCAGCTTGTGGCCAGGGATGAACACCGGGGAGCTGTTTTTT | TRBJ2-2 | - | TRBV5-5